This TCR beta chain came from a study of blood T cell repertoires in COVID-19. Study overall: The cDNA or gDNA used as material had been derived from T cells, B-cell-depleted T cells, or PBMCs.

The ends were cut back, 0 bases at V and 2 bases at J, with 10 bases in the middle. CDR3 length: 15 residues. Germline CDR1 and CDR2: LNHNV and YYDKDF (reference sequence). Method: immunoSEQ multiplex PCR; TCRdb's copy keeps in-frame clones and lacks some. This table holds around 150,000 clones, 75% to 90% found once. This receptor was identified in a man in his 60s with active or convalescent COVID-19. Specimen: peripheral blood. The chain has TRBV15 and TRBJ1-2, with unresolved D. DNA of the CDR3: TGTGCCACCAGCAGAGATTTTTCGGGGAACTATGGCTACACCTTC. Residues: CATSRDFSGNYGYTF.